The entry below describes one T cell receptor beta chain. Its antigen specificity is not known. At one boundary the junction diverges from the germline segment, which might be a read error. Tumor libraries used mostly 4.8 ug of input genomic DNA for survey sequencing, with two replicates per sample. The immunoSEQ hsTCRbeta kit was used to prepare TCRbeta libraries according to the manufacturer's instructions. An Illumina NovaSeq 6000 S4 flow cell was used to sequence the final libraries, which had first been combined to 3 nM. On the authors' methods: The immunoSEQ Analyzer handled quality control and preprocessing of the raw data. The analysis was limited to productive rearrangements, and each clonotype was defined by a unique CDR3 amino acid sequence. Repertoire clonality was estimated as the Gini-Simpson index, which was computed with the R package tcR. Student's t test was used to compare Gini indices, while Pearson correlation assessed associations with tumor size change. As stored in TCRdb, this immuneACCESS dataset retains in-frame rearrangements with V and J assigned. A fraction of the clones does not appear; measured against another copy, unresolved V genes explain less than half of the discrepancy, and the remainder lacks a known reason. V and J calls and clone size are given by that table; D and trimming were obtained from the DNA. In all, the sample holds about 15,000 clones, and under 40% of those were seen once. Together, the top ten hold around 40% of the sample.

The intended sense of this specimen's time point label: after neoadjuvant nivolumab, at surgical resection. Patients were newly diagnosed with stage II-IVA oral cavity squamous cell carcinoma and had received no prior systemic or radiation treatment. Everyone in the cohort had locally advanced, HPV-negative oral cavity squamous cell carcinoma. The samples were drawn from a longitudinal correlative study tied to a single-arm phase II trial testing neoadjuvant nivolumab in oral cavity squamous cell carcinoma. Genomic DNA-based TCRbeta sequencing was performed on subject-matched pre- and post-treatment PBMCs and tumors from three responders and three non-responders. For tumor tissue, genomic DNA extraction relied on the Maxwell RSC DNA from Tissue kit. These data come from a study of neoadjuvant anti-PD-1 for oral cavity cancer (dated by TCRdb to about 2021). Regarding the research as a whole: Before undergoing curative-intent surgical resection, most patients got three to four biweekly nivolumab doses at 3 mg/kg. A fourth nivolumab dose was given around day 43 to patients without progression, and definitive surgical resection was performed in those patients on days 50-56. Under RECIST 1.1, a patient counted as a responder if showing complete response, partial response or stable disease, and as a non-responder if showing progression. The parent correlative cohort included approximately 13 patients, with an approximately 32% response rate. Broader findings and caveats from the paper: Greater tumor shrinkage was correlated with larger post-treatment sizes of preexisting intratumoral clones, suggesting that expansion of preexisting clones contributed to response. TCR analyses included only a few patients per response group, and the authors called for larger cohorts for validation. Higher pretreatment blood Treg/Th17 ratios correlated with higher pretreatment blood TCRbeta clonality and lower post-treatment tumor TCRbeta clonality.

The CDR3 contains 17 residues, cysteine and phenylalanine counted. The sequence is cut down to CDR3 DNA, 51 bases in frame from base 1. CDR1 is given as SGHTA and CDR2 as FQGTGA, both from the germline V gene. The source of this sequence is a person between 40 and 79 years old with oral cavity squamous cell carcinoma. Recombination linked TRBV7-3 to TRBJ2-5; no confident D gene assignment can be made. Specimen: tumor tissue, collected after nivolumab (anti-PD-1) treatment. Here the CDR3 is given as CASSLTLRAPNQETQYF. The bases are TGTGCCAGCAGCTTAACGTTACGGGCCCCCAACCAGGAGACCCAGTACTTC.